A single T cell receptor beta chain is shown here with its context. These data originate in a study of T cells after yellow fever vaccination. TCRdb re-derived calls from the 5' RACE reads in MiXCR, one entry per CDR3 protein. The sample yields about 370,000 distinct CDR3 sequences, approximately 10% seen once. Germline V gene sequence: CDR1 SQVTM, CDR2 ANQGSEA. The germline V and J ends were trimmed by 6 bases and 3 bases, with 15 bases remaining between them. The CDR3 spans 13 residues. The rearrangement links TRBV29-1 to TRBJ2-7; a weak D match, TRBD2 (6 bases). Sequencing was performed on PBMCs, taken on the day of the first yellow fever vaccination. The clonotype originates from a man aged 18 to 30 who received the YFV17D yellow fever vaccine. The CDR3 coding sequence is TGCAGCGTCATACCTGTCGGGGGCTACGAGCAGTACTTC. Translating it yields CSVIPVGGYEQYF.